Sequencing of this T cell receptor (beta chain) was carried out in a study of T-cell memory formation after mild COVID-19 (dated by TCRdb to the early 2020s). Notes on the research overall: TCR sequence clusters from the two donors were found to be largely donor specific. Longitudinal TCRalpha and TCRbeta repertoire sequencing tracked T-cell clones expanding and contracting after mild COVID-19 in a couple of donors. The cohort comprised two young, previously healthy adult volunteers, one female and one male. Here is what the overall study found, with its caveats: Some responding clones were detected in pre-infection memory, which suggested that pre-existing cross-reactive memory T cells had joined the SARS-CoV-2 response. Whether the second-wave clones peaking on day 37 were SARS-CoV-2 specific was not confirmed. The study included only a couple of mild cases, and larger cohorts that include severe cases with pre-infection samples were judged to be necessary. Contracting CD4+ clones were found mainly in CM and EM memory subsets, while CD8+ clones were enriched in EMRA. Balanced CD4/CD8 phenotypes were observed for clones contracting from day 15 to 85, whereas a bias towards CD4+ was observed for a second wave of clones expanding from day 15 to 37.

This clonotype has only a few counts. What antigen it recognizes has not been identified. Base-call qualities are not available, and no considerably larger clone is one nucleotide away. Sequencing was performed on an Illumina NovaSeq 6000. Using 5'RACE with constant-segment primers, TCRalpha and TCRbeta cDNA libraries were constructed, with sample barcodes and unique molecular identifiers added in the process. Trizol reagent was used to extract RNA from every sample. Amplification of the libraries took two PCR steps, and the second step added a second sample barcode plus Illumina TruSeq adapters. Sequencing of libraries was performed on an Illumina NovaSeq with 2 x 150 bp paired-end reads. In the authors' own workflow: With migec v1.2.7, reads were demultiplexed and then collapsed into UMI-guided consensus sequences. Using mixcr v2.1.11, UMI consensuses were aligned to TRA and TRB V and J templates and then assembled into clonotypes. A clonotype was counted as expanded or contracted only if both edgeR and NoisET called the change significant, with noise models trained on biological replicates. For edgeR calls, the cutoffs were a false discovery rate-adjusted p below 0.01 and a log2 fold-change threshold of 1. As an exploratory analysis of dynamics, max-normalized trajectories of the 1000 most abundant clonotypes were examined by PCA with hierarchical clustering. Separately sequenced CD4+ and CD8+ repertoires were used to assign the CD4 or CD8 phenotype of responding clones. The public reads were reprocessed in TCRdb via fastp at Q25 and MiXCR, keeping in-frame beta chains. Every entry covers one CDR3 protein and lists the most common genes and DNA from its rows. TCRdb, not the authors, supplied the V and J calls. Recorded for this sample are roughly 580,000 distinct CDR3 sequences; over 15% of them occurred a single time. Of the sample, 9.5% to 15% falls within the top ten clones.

PBMCs were isolated by Ficoll-Paque density gradient centrifugation. CDR1 LGHNA and CDR2 YSLEER were looked up in the germline V gene. The CDR3 starts with the cysteine, ends with the phenylalanine, and has 19 residues. The DNA shown is the 57-base CDR3, in frame from base 1. V and J lose 4 bases and 2 bases, and a span of 23 bases separates them. The specimen was PBMCs or a T cell subset sorted from them (not recorded which). The receptor's source is an adult woman who had mild COVID-19 (a few samples of this study predate the infection). The sample titles of this study are shuffled in the database, so cell type and time point are left out; the donor was told from shared clones. The chain uses TRBV4-3 and TRBJ2-2; TRBD2 might be the D gene, on 7 matching bases. The nucleotides read TGCGCCAGCAGCCCCCCCCCGGGGGCGCGGGAGTTTAACACCGGGGAGCTGTTTTTT. Its product reads: CASSPPPGAREFNTGELFF.